These 26 T cell receptor beta chains were sequenced from one sample in a study of metastatic and nonmetastatic thyroid tumors. From the PCR reads, TCRdb re-called clones with MiXCR. This table holds about 40,000 clones, approximately 20% found once. No patient received treatment before thyroid surgery. The sequenced sample consisted of tumor tissue. The receptors were gathered from a female donor with papillary thyroid cancer or a benign thyroid nodule (not recorded which). Some clones in this sample may be carry-over from other donors' samples.

Many counts were recorded for this clone. V gene TRBV5-1 combines with J gene TRBJ2-7; 7 nucleotides line up with TRBD1. The CDR3 extends over 15 amino acids. The germline CDR1 and CDR2 sequences are SGHRS and YFSETQ. V gave up 5 bases and J gave up 4 bases; unmatched junction bases: 12. The CDR3 sequence is CASSPGQNFFYEQYF. CDR3 nucleotides: TGCGCCAGCAGTCCGGGACAGAATTTCTTTTACGAGCAGTACTTC.

There are a few counts of this clone. The V and J genes are TRBV12-3 or TRBV12-4 and TRBJ1-2; D possibly corresponds to TRBD1 (5 bases). The CDR3 loop spans 17 amino acids. The V end lost 2 bases, the J end lost 3 bases, and 19 bases lay between the germline ends. CDR3 amino acids: CASSLKSPGGIDYGYTF. The DNA for the CDR3 is TGTGCCAGCAGTTTAAAGTCCCCCGGGGGAATAGACTATGGCTACACCTTC.

The V and J genes are TRBV11-2 and TRBJ2-7; D perhaps matches TRBD2 (7 bases). V was cut by 2 bases and J by 0 bases, with 14 bases left in between. Per the germline V gene, CDR1 is SGHAT and CDR2 is FQNNGV. The length of the CDR3 is 16 residues. CDR3 in DNA: TGTGCCAGCAGCTTATGGGGGGGGCCAAGCTCCTACGAGCAGTACTTC. This sequence encodes CASSLWGGPSSYEQYF.

In regard to this clone: This may come from a read error, since a much larger clone is one base off. This chain joins TRBV28 and TRBJ2-7; no clear D. CDR3 length: 12 residues. CDR1 is MDHEN, CDR2 SYDVKM, per germline. CDR3 loop: CASSTVYYEQYF. The CDR3 nucleotides read TGCGCCAGCAGTACAGTGTACTACGAGCAGTACTTC. The full variable domain, completed using reference TRBV28 and TRBJ2-7, is DVKVTQSSRYLVKRTGEKVFLECVQDMDHENMFWYRQDPGLGLRLIYFSYDVKMKEKGDIPEGYSVSREKKERFSLILESASTNQTSMYLCASSTVYYEQYFGPGTRLTVT.

This clone was recorded at least ten times. Possible read error: a much larger clone is one base away. The V gene is TRBV5-1, the J gene TRBJ1-2; 8 bases line up with TRBD1. The trim removed 0 bases at V and 8 bases at J, leaving 9 bases unmatched. This CDR3 is built from 15 residues. Germline V gene data show CDR1 as SGHRS and CDR2 as YFSETQ. The CDR3 DNA sequence: TGCGCCAGCAGCTTGGTCCCGGGCAGGGGGCAAGGCTACACCTTC. Amino acid sequence: CASSLVPGRGQGYTF.

By sample share, this clone is medium-sized. The rearrangement links TRBV12-3 or TRBV12-4 to TRBJ2-1; D perhaps matches TRBD2 (6 bases). Trimming took 3 bases from V and 1 from J, leaving 13 bases between them. The CDR3 length is 16 residues. As DNA, the CDR3 is TGTGCCAGCAGTTTTCGAGCGAGCGGGTCCTACAATGAGCAGTTCTTC. Translation gives CASSFRASGSYNEQFF.

The sample holds many counts of this clone. The chain links TRBV6-1 to TRBJ2-7, with D possibly being TRBD2 (5 bases). Germline V lookup: CDR1 MNHNS, CDR2 SASEGT. V lost 0 bases, J lost 3 bases, and 12 bases lay in between. The CDR3 has 15 residues. The CDR3 DNA follows: TGTGCCAGCAGTGAAGCGCTGGGAGCTTACTACGAGCAGTACTTC. Translating gives CASSEALGAYYEQYF.

A word on this clone: Since a much larger clone is just one base distant, this may be a read error. This specimen includes other DNA sequences encoding the same CDR3. This rearrangement joins TRBV20-1 to TRBJ2-2; TRBD2 aligns across 9 bases. The CDR3 length is 14 residues. Germline V gene sequence: CDR1 DFQATT, CDR2 SNEGSKA (reference sequence). The CDR3 loop reads CSALSGGNTGELFF. The CDR3 DNA sequence: TGCAGTGCTTTGAGCGGGGGGAACACCGGGGAGTTGTTTTTT.

The V call is TRBV30, the J call TRBJ1-2, with D possibly matching TRBD1 (5 bases). This CDR3 is 12 amino acids long. Germline values: CDR1 GTSNPN, CDR2 SVGIG (reference sequence). Trimming removed 8 bases at V and 3 bases at J, with 13 bases between. CDR3 nucleotides: TGTGCCGGAGAAGGGGACGACTATGGCTACACCTTC. Amino acid sequence: CAGEGDDYGYTF.

This clone was recorded at least ten times. This may come from a read error, since a much larger clone is one base off. Other DNA sequences in this sample translate to the same CDR3. V is TRBV6-5 and J is TRBJ2-7, with D tentatively TRBD2 (6 bases). The CDR3 is made up of 12 amino acids. Trimming pared 2 bases from V and 8 bases from J, leaving 10 bases between. CDR1 is MNHEY, CDR2 SVGAGI, per germline. The CDR3 region has the DNA TGTGCCAGCAGTTACGGCGCGGGGAAGCAGTACTTC. Translation gives CASSYGAGKQYF.

About this clone: One junction end does not reproduce the germline sequence, and a read error may be involved. This chain links TRBV5-1 with TRBJ2-5; no definite D call. Per germline, CDR1 SGHRS and CDR2 YFSETQ. There are 13 residues in the CDR3. This CDR3 reads CASSLGSQGTQYF. CDR3 coding DNA: TGCGCCAGCAGCTTGGGGTCACAAGGGACCCAGTACTTC.

This clone was detected only a few times. The chain employs TRBV6-5 and TRBJ1-5; D is unresolved. Trimming left V 7 bases short and J 3 bases short, with 13 bases between. Per germline, CDR1 MNHEY and CDR2 SVGAGI. The CDR3 sequence is 14 residues long. CDR3 coding DNA: TGTGCCAGCATTTCCGACACGTCCAATCAGCCCCAGCATTTT. It codes for CASISDTSNQPQHF.

The genes are TRBV18 and TRBJ1-6, with a weak D call TRBD1 (6 bases). There are 14 residues in the CDR3. The V gene's germline CDR1 is KGHSH and CDR2 LQKENI. V was pared by 3 bases and J by 10 bases, with 13 bases between. This chain's CDR3 is CASSPDGGGSPLHF. The CDR3 DNA reads as TGTGCCAGCTCACCTGACGGGGGCGGCTCACCCCTCCACTTT.

Worth noting for this clone: Since a much larger clone is just one base distant, this may be a read error. The chain carries TRBV5-1 and TRBJ2-7; maybe TRBD2 (6 bases). CDR1 SGHRS and CDR2 YFSETQ come from the germline V gene. The CDR3 has 14 residues. The CDR3 here is CASILAGYSYEQYF. The CDR3 DNA sequence: TGCGCCAGCATCTTGGCGGGATACTCCTACGAGCAGTACTTC.

The sample holds many counts of this clone. The chain recombines TRBV11-1 with TRBJ2-3, with a tentative D call TRBD1 (6 bases). The CDR3 is made up of 16 amino acids. CDR1 is SGHAT, CDR2 FQDESV, per germline (reference sequence). V lost 1 base and J 2 bases, leaving 13 bases between the germline ends. CDR3 sequence reads: CASSLGGPGITDTQYF. DNA for the CDR3: TGTGCCAGCAGCTTAGGGGGGCCCGGGATCACAGATACGCAGTATTTT.

Concerning this clone: A read error may account for a junction end that differs from germline. The rearrangement joins TRBV6-5 to TRBJ2-5; 7 bases are shared with TRBD2. Germline CDR1 and CDR2: MNHEY and SVGAGI. The CDR3 contains 18 residues. The CDR3 sequence: CASSSPMGLTGIQETQYF. Here the CDR3 DNA reads TGTGCCAGTAGTTCCCCCATGGGACTAACGGGGATCCAAGAGACCCAGTACTTC.

At least ten counts were recorded for this clone. This chain links TRBV10-2 with TRBJ2-7; D ambiguous. Trimming shortened V by 7 bases and J by 1 base, and 17 bases separated the two germline ends. Germline V CDR1 and CDR2: WSHSY, SAAADI. The CDR3 runs to 15 residues. CDR3 amino acids: CASTYPFSDSYEQYF. CDR3 in DNA: TGCGCCAGCACCTACCCCTTTTCGGATTCCTACGAGCAGTACTTC.

This clone has ten or more counts. The chain couples TRBV7-2 to TRBJ2-1; 8 bases fit TRBD2. J gave up 3 bases and V 3 bases, and 7 bases lay outside the gene matches. The CDR3 runs 16 residues. Germline-derived CDR1 and CDR2 are SGHTA and FQGNSA. The CDR3 reads CASSFAGRAIYNEQFF. CDR3 sequence (DNA): TGTGCCAGCAGCTTCGCCGGGAGGGCCATCTACAATGAGCAGTTCTTC.

This clone was seen at least ten times. The V gene is TRBV4-2, the J gene TRBJ2-7; D might be TRBD1 or TRBD2, each matching 6 bases. Germline lookup yields CDR1 LGHNA and CDR2 YNFKEQ. With 0 bases removed from V and 2 bases from J, the gap between germline ends came to 11 bases. This CDR3 is built from 15 residues. CDR3 in amino acids: CASSQDPGAPYEQYF. DNA of the CDR3: TGTGCCAGCAGCCAAGATCCGGGGGCACCCTACGAGCAGTACTTC.

This clone came up many times. The CDR3 DNA reads as TGTGCCAGCAGTCCAGGGACCGGGACATCGAATCAGCCCCAGCATTTT. Its protein product is CASSPGTGTSNQPQHF. The rearrangement links TRBV6-1 to TRBJ1-5; D may be TRBD1 (6 bases). Germline V gene sequence: CDR1 MNHNS, CDR2 SASEGT. V shed 5 bases and J shed 4 bases, with 18 bases lying between them. This CDR3 region has 16 residues.

The V and J genes are TRBV4-2 and TRBJ2-3, with TRBD2 matching 9 bases. Germline V lookup: CDR1 LGHNA, CDR2 YNFKEQ. Trimming cost V 5 bases and J 4 bases; bases outside gene matches: 10. This CDR3 has 16 residues. The CDR3 spells CASSDGGTSLADTQYF. For the CDR3, the DNA is TGTGCCAGCAGCGACGGGGGGACTAGCTTGGCAGATACGCAGTATTTT.

The chain's CDR3 is CASSTTTNEQFF. CDR3 coding DNA: TGTGCCAGCAGCACGACGACCAATGAGCAGTTCTTC. The J gene is TRBJ2-1, the V gene TRBV7-3; no reliable D call. The CDR3 totals 12 residues. V shed 5 bases and J shed 6 bases, with 8 bases lying between them. CDR1 is SGHTA, CDR2 FQGTGA, per germline.

There are a few counts of this clone. This clone may be a read error of a much larger clone one base away. V and J are TRBV29-1 and TRBJ2-7; D may correspond to TRBD1 or TRBD2 (6 bases each). CDR1 is SQVTM and CDR2 is ANQGSEA in the germline V gene. The CDR3 totals 12 residues. The CDR3 here is CSITGTSYGQYF. The CDR3 DNA is TGCAGCATAACAGGGACTTCCTACGGGCAGTACTTC.

This clone has more than one count but fewer than ten. One end of the junction varies from germline; a read error may be responsible. The V call is TRBV6-1, the J call TRBJ2-3, with TRBD2 as a possible D gene (5 bases). The CDR3 is 14 residues long. Germline CDR1 and CDR2: MNHNS and SASEGT. The CDR3 DNA reads TGTGCCAGCAGGCCCAGTGCCCGGGGAGATACTCAGTATTTT. As protein: CASRPSARGDTQYF.

This clone showed up many times. The chain's CDR3 is CASSLGFFSYEQYF. Here the CDR3 DNA reads TGTGCCAGCAGCTTAGGGTTCTTCTCGTACGAGCAGTACTTC. The chain has TRBV7-8 and TRBJ2-7; the D is unclear. V lost 1 base to trimming and J lost 4 bases, with 11 bases between them. Germline assignment: CDR1 SGHVS and CDR2 FQNEAQ. The CDR3 spans 14 residues.

This clone was detected ten times or more. The V and J genes are TRBV2 and TRBJ2-2; D may be TRBD1 (5 bases). The CDR3 is 14 residues long. Germline CDR1 and CDR2: SNHLY and FYNNEI. The germline V and J ends were trimmed by 7 bases and 6 bases, with 15 bases remaining between them. The chain's CDR3 is CASTGRVGAGELFF. CDR3 nucleotide sequence: TGTGCCAGCACTGGCAGGGTTGGCGCCGGGGAGCTGTTTTTT.